This is a list of T cell receptor beta chains from one sample in a study of blood T cell repertoires in COVID-19. TCRdb's table, derived via immunoSEQ multiplex PCR, lists solely in-frame clones and lacks some. The profile shows about 240,000 clones, just under 85% of them singletons. Sample: peripheral blood. All receptors come from a woman older than 75 with acute or convalescent COVID-19. CDR3s include the opening cysteine and the closing phenylalanine or tryptophan. The D gene is left open where the match is weak.

>TRBV19|-
CASSMEGPGNTIYF
>TRBV5-5|-
CASSLVPSPPEAFF
>TRBV28|-
CASIPLVQLNQPQHF
>TRBV24-1|-
CATSDLKTGSYNEQFF
>TRBV2|TRBD1
CASSGGRGSGNTIYF
>TRBV11-2|-
CASSLEGVGYTF
>TRBV19|-
CASSPQGEPLNTEAFF
>TRBV14|-
CASSQAIGLMNTEAFF
>TRBV3-1/TRBV3-2|TRBD2
CASSNAGGRTDTQYF
>TRBV2|-
CASSAQMGNTIYF
>TRBV10-2|TRBD1
CATMNTGDLYNEQFF
>TRBV28|TRBD1
CASRTGGANEKLFF
>TRBV2|-
CASLVGGANNEKLFF
>TRBV2|TRBD1
CASSTKTQGAGNTEAFF
>TRBV7-3|-
CASSLNAGHGNTIYF
>TRBV28|TRBD1
CASRVEGANTEAFF
>TRBV19|-
CASRTGQGHSPLHF
>TRBV30|-
CAWSGRGSQALHF
>TRBV28|-
CASRRDLDEKLFF
>TRBV5-1|-
CASSHSPGASGNTIYF
>TRBV5-1|-
CASSRDSPYNEQFF
>TRBV28|TRBD1
CASSLYGGGQGYTEAFF
>TRBV28|-
CASSGNEQFF
>TRBV2|TRBD1
CASSEGQGAAETQYF
>TRBV4-1|-
CASSQDQARSYGYTF
>TRBV28|-
CASSLQTYEQYF
>TRBV5-1|-
CASSPRTDSSYEQYF
>TRBV4-1|TRBD2
CASSQDPRGVAGALNTGELFF
>TRBV28|-
CASSPPAVDTQYF
>TRBV7-3|-
CASSLGPGVTDTQYF
>TRBV30|-
CAWSVVRRARVNEKLFF
>TRBV19|-
CASSMMGQAFSYEQYF
>TRBV5-4|TRBD1
CASSPDRASNYGYTF
>TRBV5-4|-
CASSPSGGSYEQYF
>TRBV7-8|TRBD1
CASSPRTGPAEQYF
>TRBV29-1|TRBD1
CSVNVWDSGQFF
>TRBV7-2|TRBD1
CASSLSGGTEAFF
>TRBV2|-
CASRGTGSGEQYF
>TRBV28|-
CASGPPGGSDTEAFF
>TRBV5-1|-
CASSRSWGVNTEAFF
>TRBV12-3/TRBV12-4|TRBD1
CASSHRTGRGYTF
>TRBV7-8|-
CASSSGQGHTEAFF
>TRBV19|-
CASRRAQYNEQFF
>TRBV25-1|TRBD1
CASSERTGGNYGYTF
>TRBV27|-
CASRPNGGGNEKLFF
>TRBV11-2|-
CASSAEQGPGYEQYF
>TRBV28|-
CASSGWLANYGYTF
>TRBV2|TRBD1
CASRGTDRGSEKLFF